This T cell receptor beta chain was profiled in a study of T cells in lung cancer brain metastases. TCRdb keeps only in-frame clones here, not all; method: immunoSEQ multiplex PCR. The sample carries roughly 6,600 clones, approximately 90% recorded once. Germline lookup yields CDR1 SGHDN and CDR2 FVKESK. This CDR3 has 14 residues. V lost 4 bases and J 3 bases, leaving 13 bases between the germline ends. This clone was found a few times. The sequence was obtained from a man aged 45 to 65 with non-small cell lung cancer. This chain joins TRBV14 and TRBJ2-7; D tentatively fits TRBD1 or TRBD2 (5 bases each). Input material: tumor tissue from the primary lung tumor. CDR3 sequence reads: CASSLARGGYEQYF. The CDR3 region has the DNA TGTGCCAGCAGCCTGGCCCGTGGGGGCTACGAGCAGTACTTC.